A selection of T cell receptor beta chains follows, all from one sample in a study of response to subunit inactivated influenza vaccine. TCRdb re-called the RT-PCR reads with MiXCR, one entry per CDR3 protein. The profile shows 550,000 to 600,000 distinct CDR3 sequences, about 11% of them singletons. Sequences were derived from PBMCs from blood, sampled on the day of vaccination. All receptors derive from a man aged 50-60 years who received an inactivated influenza vaccine. Both conserved end residues are part of each CDR3. Each record gives: J gene, V gene, CDR3 protein.

TRBJ2-2 | TRBV12-3/TRBV12-4 | CASRDSGSGELFF
TRBJ2-1 | TRBV13 | CASSLEHLQFF
TRBJ2-3 | TRBV7-9 | CASSLRGSPDTQYF
TRBJ1-6 | TRBV15 | CATSRAVGSPLHF
TRBJ2-1 | TRBV5-1 | CASSFLAGGNNEQFF
TRBJ2-1 | TRBV12-3/TRBV12-4 | CASRPPPGSNRQFF
TRBJ2-1 | TRBV10-3 | CAIGRGTSVDNEQFF
TRBJ2-2 | TRBV6-5 | CASSLSPSNTGELFF
TRBJ2-1 | TRBV14 | CASSFGGHYPYNEQFF
TRBJ1-2 | TRBV4-1 | CASSQDAGGGWGYTF
TRBJ2-7 | TRBV20-1 | CSAREVAGSYEQYF
TRBJ2-1 | TRBV6-5 | CASSASIQSSEQFF
TRBJ2-5 | TRBV7-2 | CASSGLAGALRSSQYF
TRBJ2-1 | TRBV7-9 | CASGGLRNSYNEQFF
TRBJ2-1 | TRBV7-9 | CASSHGDGSYNEQFF
TRBJ2-7 | TRBV27 | CASSLRFTRDYEQYF
TRBJ2-5 | TRBV5-1 | CASSLPGLDAETQYF
TRBJ2-5 | TRBV5-6 | CASSVGLAGHETQYF
TRBJ2-2 | TRBV24-1 | CATSDPQGGDTGELFF
TRBJ2-2 | TRBV19 | CASRRRLAGVTTGELFF
TRBJ2-3 | TRBV20-1 | CSAMDGGGTDTQYF
TRBJ2-2 | TRBV4-3 | CASSQGPRGLRGELFF
TRBJ2-7 | TRBV7-6 | CASSLAPATNEQYF
TRBJ2-5 | TRBV12-3/TRBV12-4 | CASSLDLRGRETQYF
TRBJ2-1 | TRBV6-2/TRBV6-3 | CASSYWAGSYNEQFF
TRBJ2-7 | TRBV29-1 | CSVAGTDYEQYF
TRBJ2-3 | TRBV5-1 | CASSFRGGADTQYF